The clone carrying this T cell receptor (beta chain) has ten or more counts. Its antigen is still unknown. Making TCR beta cDNA involved 400 to 600 ng total RNA and a constant-region primer. Libraries covering TCR beta were generated through three nested multiplex PCR rounds (using a slightly modified ARM-PCR). TRBV1-TRBV30 forward primers paired with a C-beta reverse primer drove the first two PCR rounds, 10 cycles each. One entry per CDR3 protein results from TCRdb running MiXCR on the multiplex PCR reads. This sample has some 320,000 distinct CDR3 sequences; roughly two thirds occur once, and the top ten carry roughly 9%. The data were obtained in a study of tumor-infiltrating lymphocytes in primary liver carcinoma. Study-level findings and limits: It was tumor-adjacent and tumor-blood pairs that overlapped less than tumor region pairs did.

Germline lookup yields CDR1 MGHRA and CDR2 YSYEKL. V gave up 4 bases and J gave up 9 bases, with 13 bases separating them. CDR3 length: 14 amino acids. Germline DNA was also extracted, with blood RNA taken from unsorted whole blood. The sequenced sample was peripheral blood. V is TRBV4-1 and J is TRBJ1-6; D not certain. This receptor was taken from a man in his forties with primary liver carcinoma and hepatitis B virus infection. This CDR3 is CASSRYDLGSPLHF. DNA of the CDR3: TGCGCCAGCAGCCGGTATGATCTCGGTTCACCCCTCCACTTT.